One sample yielded the 28 T cell receptor beta chains listed below, sequenced in a study of T-cell memory formation after mild COVID-19. A single record per CDR3 protein comes from TCRdb applying MiXCR to the 5' RACE reads. The sample carries approximately 490,000 distinct CDR3 sequences, just over 20% recorded once. Sequenced sample: PBMCs or a T cell subset sorted from them (not recorded which). Receptors were obtained from an adult woman who had mild COVID-19 (a few samples of this study predate the infection). Cell type and time point are not known.

V and J are TRBV7-2 and TRBJ1-2; D remains unclear. The CDR3 totals 14 residues. CDR1 and CDR2 from the germline V gene are SGHTA and FQGNSA. Trimming shortened V by 3 bases and J by 5 bases, and 13 bases separated the two germline ends. Here the CDR3 DNA reads TGTGCCAGCAGCTTCCAGACAACGGCGTATGGCTACACCTTC. Translation gives CASSFQTTAYGYTF.

This clonotype has at least ten counts. A junction boundary mismatches the germline segment, possibly from a read error. The chain recombines TRBV7-2 with TRBJ2-7; the match to TRBD2 covers 15 bases. The germline CDR1 and CDR2 sequences are SGHTA and FQGNSA. This CDR3 has 13 amino acids. CDR3 in DNA: TGTGCCAGCAGCGCCGGACTAGCGGGAGGGCCGTCGTTC. It codes for CASSAGLAGGPSF.

This rearrangement joins TRBV20-1 to TRBJ1-4; a weak D match, TRBD1 (6 bases). CDR3 length: 15 amino acids. The V and J ends lost 0 bases and 3 bases respectively, with 11 bases between them. Germline CDR1 and CDR2: DFQATT and SNEGSKA (reference sequence). The CDR3 is CSARDSAGANEKLFF. In DNA, the CDR3 is TGCAGTGCTAGAGATTCGGCAGGGGCTAATGAAAAACTGTTTTTT.

This clonotype has only a few counts. The chain combines TRBV5-1 with TRBJ2-1, with 8 bases that match TRBD1. V dropped 0 bases and J dropped 8; count of bases not matched to a gene: 10. The CDR3 consists of 16 residues. Germline values: CDR1 SGHRS, CDR2 YFSETQ. CDR3 residues: CASSLAERQGFDEQFF. CDR3 DNA sequence: TGCGCCAGCAGCTTGGCCGAGAGACAGGGGTTCGATGAGCAGTTCTTC.

A few counts support this clonotype. The V gene is TRBV11-2, the J gene TRBJ2-7; a weak D match, TRBD2 (5 bases). Trimming stripped 0 bases from V and 2 bases from J, with 11 bases between. The length of the CDR3 is 15 residues. The germline CDR1 and CDR2 sequences are SGHAT and FQNNGV. This chain's CDR3 is CASSLERGLPYEQYF. The CDR3, as DNA: TGTGCCAGCAGCTTAGAGCGCGGACTCCCCTACGAGCAGTACTTC. Complete variable domain (other parts from reference TRBV11-2 and TRBJ2-7): EAGVAQSPRYKIIEKRQSVAFWCNPISGHATLYWYQQILGQGPKLLIQFQNNGVVDDSQLPKDRFSAERLKGVDSTLKIQPAKLEDSAVYLCASSLERGLPYEQYFGPGTRLTVT.

Regarding this clonotype: In this CDR3 the conserved last residue, phenylalanine or tryptophan, is missing, so a read error is likely. V usage is TRBV24-1 and J usage is TRBJ2-1, with 11 bases matching TRBD2. V lost 4 bases, J lost 7 bases, and 8 bases stayed unmatched. The CDR3 runs to 16 residues. Germline V gene data show CDR1 as KGHDR and CDR2 as SFDVKD. CDR3 nucleotide sequence: TGTGCCACCAGTGAGGGTAGCGGGGGGGCCAGAAATGAGCAGTTCGTC. Amino acids: CATSEGSGGARNEQFV.

This rearrangement joins TRBV7-9 to TRBJ2-1; 10 positions match TRBD1. The CDR3 spans 14 residues. Germline CDR1 is SEHNR and CDR2 is FQNEAQ (reference sequence). The V segment lost 10 bases and the J segment 6 bases; nucleotides outside the gene matches: 9. The CDR3 nucleotides are TGTGCCATGCCCGGGACAGGGGTTTTCAATGAGCAGTTCTTC. This translates into CAMPGTGVFNEQFF.

This clonotype was observed a few times. This sequence joins TRBV20-1 and TRBJ2-3; no firm D call. Germline assignment: CDR1 DFQATT and CDR2 SNEGSKA (reference sequence). Between the trimmed V and J ends, which lost 1 base and 6 bases, there was a span of 8 bases. This CDR3 comprises 12 residues. The CDR3, as DNA: TGCAGTGCTAGAGGGCTCCCCGATACGCAGTATTTT. Translating it yields CSARGLPDTQYF.

This clonotype was observed a handful of times. The chain links TRBV3-1 to TRBJ1-2; D gene unclear. Trimming left V 1 base short and J 7 bases short, with 13 bases between. The length of the CDR3 is 14 residues. Germline CDR1 is LGHDT and CDR2 is YNNKEL (reference sequence). The chain's CDR3 is CASSQAADPSGYTF. For the CDR3, the DNA is TGTGCCAGCAGCCAAGCGGCAGACCCTAGTGGCTACACCTTC.

J is TRBJ1-1 and V is TRBV7-9, with 8 bases identical to TRBD1. The length of the CDR3 is 18 residues. V was clipped by 1 base and J by 0 bases; unmatched bases: 10. Germline CDR1 SEHNR, CDR2 FQNEAQ (reference sequence). The CDR3 DNA is TGTGCCAGCAGCTTAGGGACAGGGCCAACTATAATGAACACTGAAGCTTTCTTT. It codes for CASSLGTGPTIMNTEAFF. The full variable domain, its missing parts supplied by reference TRBV7-9 and TRBJ1-1, is DTGVSQNPRHKITKRGQNVTFRCDPISEHNRLYWYRQTLGQGPEFLTYFQNEAQLEKSRLLSDRFSAERPKGSFSTLEIQRTEQGDSAMYLCASSLGTGPTIMNTEAFFGQGTRLTVV.

This clonotype was counted many times. The chain couples TRBV5-5 to TRBJ1-1; D might be TRBD1 (5 bases). CDR1 is SGHKS, CDR2 YYEKEE, per germline (reference sequence). The V gene lost 0 bases and the J gene lost 1 base, with 7 bases spanning the gap. The CDR3 sequence is 14 residues long. The CDR3 DNA follows: TGTGCCAGCAGCTTGGGACAGACGAACACTGAAGCTTTCTTT. It codes for CASSLGQTNTEAFF.

This CDR3 reads CASSNPGTGSYEQYF. The DNA for the CDR3 is TGTGCCAGCAGTAACCCCGGGACAGGGTCATACGAGCAGTACTTC. V is TRBV6-5 and J is TRBJ2-7, with 9 bases fitting TRBD1. Germline-derived CDR1 and CDR2 are MNHEY and SVGAGI. This CDR3 is built from 15 residues. The J segment lost 4 bases and the V segment lost 5 bases, leaving 9 bases of the junction unmatched.

The rearrangement links TRBV19 to TRBJ2-7; D uncertain. Per germline, CDR1 LNHDA and CDR2 SQIVND (reference sequence). V lost 4 bases, J lost 2 bases, and 12 bases lay in between. CDR3 length equals 14 residues. DNA of the CDR3: TGTGCCAGTAGTAGGACCGTAACTACCTACGAGCAGTACTTC. This gives the protein CASSRTVTTYEQYF.

The rearrangement joins TRBV7-9 to TRBJ2-7; 9 nucleotides match TRBD1. Looked up from germline, CDR1 is SEHNR and CDR2 is FQNEAQ (reference sequence). This CDR3 has 16 amino acids. The V and J ends lost 2 bases and 1 base, in that order; junction bases with no gene match: 6. CDR3: CASSLPPGQGSYEQYF. In nucleotides, the CDR3 is TGTGCCAGCAGCTTACCTCCGGGACAGGGATCCTACGAGCAGTACTTC.

This clonotype was observed a few times. The chain carries TRBV7-9 and TRBJ2-1, with 8 bases that match TRBD1. V was pared by 5 bases and J by 4 bases, with 7 bases of the junction left unmatched. This CDR3 has 15 residues. Germline values: CDR1 SEHNR, CDR2 FQNEAQ (reference sequence). The CDR3 DNA reads as TGTGCCAGCAGCGAGGGACAGGAGCTTTACAATGAGCAGTTCTTC. Encoded protein: CASSEGQELYNEQFF.

The chain links TRBV9 to TRBJ2-2; a weak D match, TRBD2 (5 bases). The CDR3 has 14 amino acids. Trimming took off 0 bases at V and 7 bases at J, with 10 bases between the two ends. CDR1 SGDLS and CDR2 YYNGEE come from the germline V gene. CDR3 sequence (DNA): TGTGCCAGCAGCGTAGATGTGGGAGACGGGGAGCTGTTTTTT. This encodes CASSVDVGDGELFF.

This clonotype has just a few counts. V gene TRBV7-6 combines with J gene TRBJ2-1; D is perhaps TRBD2 (6 bases). The CDR3 contains 16 residues. Looked up from germline, CDR1 is SGHVS and CDR2 is FNYEAQ. V was trimmed by 4 bases and J by 0 bases, leaving 13 bases between them. The CDR3 region is CASSSYRDSSYNEQFF. The CDR3 DNA reads as TGTGCCAGCAGCTCCTACCGGGACTCCTCCTACAATGAGCAGTTCTTC.

The chain couples TRBV15 to TRBJ2-4; D remains unclear. Germline CDR1 LNHNV, CDR2 YYDKDF (reference sequence). Trimming stripped 1 base from V and 5 bases from J, with 15 bases between. This CDR3 has 16 residues. The CDR3 DNA sequence: TGTGCCACCAGCAGAGCCCACCTAGGTTCGGAAAACATTCAGTACTTC. It yields the protein CATSRAHLGSENIQYF.

This clonotype was picked up many times. The CDR3 reads CATATGGDSPLHF. The CDR3 bases are TGTGCCACCGCTACAGGGGGTGATTCACCCCTCCACTTT. The chain employs TRBV10-3 and TRBJ1-6, with 8 positions matching TRBD1. V gave up 10 bases and J gave up 8 bases; unmatched junction bases: 7. The length of the CDR3 is 13 residues. In germline, CDR1 is ENHRY, CDR2 SYGVKD.

This clonotype was found a few times. The chain couples TRBV24-1 to TRBJ2-1, with D perhaps TRBD2 (6 bases). The germline V gene has CDR1 KGHDR and CDR2 SFDVKD. Trimming took 1 base from V and 7 from J, leaving 10 bases between them. The CDR3 is 14 amino acids. In nucleotides, the CDR3 is TGTGCCACCAGTGATTTAGCTAGCGATAATGAGCAGTTCTTC. It yields the protein CATSDLASDNEQFF.

The chain uses TRBV7-2 and TRBJ2-7; a possible D gene is TRBD1 (6 bases). Germline lookup yields CDR1 SGHTA and CDR2 FQGNSA. The CDR3 consists of 14 residues. V was pared by 5 bases and J by 3 bases, with 14 bases between. CDR3 nucleotide sequence: TGTGCCAGCAGCCCCCACGGGACAAACTACGAGCAGTACTTC. Encoded protein: CASSPHGTNYEQYF.

This clonotype was recorded a few times. The rearrangement uses TRBV27 and TRBJ1-1; perhaps TRBD1 as D (5 bases). This CDR3 contains 18 residues. The V gene lost 3 bases and the J gene lost 1 base, with 21 bases spanning the gap. CDR1 MNHEY and CDR2 SMNVEV come from the germline V gene (reference sequence). CDR3: CASSLVGRDGPRNTEAFF. The CDR3 DNA is TGTGCCAGCAGTTTGGTTGGGAGGGACGGCCCGAGGAACACTGAAGCTTTCTTT.

Many counts were recorded for this clonotype. The chain has TRBV7-2 and TRBJ2-7, with D possibly TRBD1 on 6 matching bases. Germline lookup yields CDR1 SGHTA and CDR2 FQGNSA. V was trimmed by 10 bases and J by 2 bases, leaving 12 bases between them. The CDR3 is 12 amino acids. The CDR3 nucleotides read TGTGCCATCATTCAGGGGCCCTACGAGCAGTACTTC. It is translated as CAIIQGPYEQYF. Based on the CDR3 plus reference TRBV7-2 and TRBJ2-7, the full variable domain is GAGVSQSPSNKVTEKGKDVELRCDPISGHTALYWYRQSLGQGLEFLIYFQGNSAPDKSGLPSDRFSAERTGGSVSTLTIQRTQQEDSAVYLCAIIQGPYEQYFGPGTRLTVT.

The chain employs TRBV3-1 and TRBJ1-2; D is perhaps TRBD1 (5 bases). The length of the CDR3 is 14 residues. In germline, CDR1 is LGHDT, CDR2 YNNKEL (reference sequence). Trimming removed 0 bases at V and 5 bases at J, with 10 bases between. The CDR3 bases are TGTGCCAGCAGCCAAGATCAGACAGCATATGGCTACACCTTC. The encoded protein is CASSQDQTAYGYTF. Filled out from reference TRBV3-1 and TRBJ1-2, the complete variable domain reads DTAVSQTPKYLVTQMGNDKSIKCEQNLGHDTMYWYKQDSKKFLKIMFSYNNKELIINETVPNRFSPKSPDKAHLNLHINSLELGDSAVYFCASSQDQTAYGYTFGSGTRLTVV.

This chain links TRBV7-8 with TRBJ2-7; 10 bases agree with TRBD1. The CDR3 runs 14 residues. Trimming took 4 bases from V and 5 from J; bases not matched to a gene: 5. Germline values: CDR1 SGHVS, CDR2 FQNEAQ. The CDR3 nucleotides read TGTGCCAGCAGCTCAGGGACAGGGGCGGACGAGCAGTACTTC. This translates into CASSSGTGADEQYF.

The chain uses TRBV19 and TRBJ2-4; weak D call: TRBD1 (6 bases). CDR1 is LNHDA, CDR2 SQIVND, per germline (reference sequence). The V end was cut by 4 bases, the J end by 0 bases, with 13 bases between. The CDR3 extends over 16 amino acids. CDR3 sequence reads: CASSTRTAGAKNIQYF. CDR3 bases: TGTGCCAGTAGTACTAGGACAGCCGGAGCCAAAAACATTCAGTACTTC.

The chain joins TRBV18 to TRBJ2-3; D unclear. CDR1 KGHSH and CDR2 LQKENI come from the germline V gene. V gave up 0 bases and J gave up 2 bases, with 6 bases separating them. CDR3 length: 14 residues. Here the CDR3 DNA reads TGTGCCAGCTCACCACCGGCCGTCACAGATACGCAGTATTTT. This translates into CASSPPAVTDTQYF. Drawing the rest from reference TRBV18 and TRBJ2-3, the complete variable domain is NAGVMQNPRHLVRRRGQEARLRCSPMKGHSHVYWYRQLPEEGLKFMVYLQKENIIDESGMPKERFSAEFPKEGPSILRIQQVVRGDSAAYFCASSPPAVTDTQYFGPGTRLTVL.

The V and J genes are TRBV7-6 and TRBJ1-3; D is undetermined. This CDR3 contains 17 residues. Germline V CDR1 and CDR2: SGHVS, FNYEAQ. V gave up 5 bases and J gave up 3 bases, with 20 bases separating them. The CDR3 region is CASSRPRNKGSGNTIYF. CDR3 in DNA: TGTGCCAGCAGCCGCCCCCGGAATAAGGGAAGTGGAAACACCATATATTTT.